Listed below are T cell receptor beta chains from one sample, sequenced in a study of cytomegalovirus exposure and HLA in healthy donors. Profiled with immunoSEQ multiplex PCR; TCRdb holds only in-frame clones, not every one. The repertoire consists of 87,000 or so clones, with about 75% occurring once and the leading ten covering 4.5% to 6%. The sequenced sample consisted of PBMCs. These receptor sequences come from a woman in her thirties or forties in good health and CMV-seronegative. CDR3s include the opening cysteine and the closing phenylalanine or tryptophan. The D gene is left open where the match is weak. Expanded clones get a size class; other rows say once, few or many, or leave the size out.

13	TRBV4-3	NA	NA	TRBJ1-1	TGCGCCAGCAGCCCCCCGAGGGCTACAGGGATTTTCTTT	CASSPPRATGIFF
15	TRBV7-2	NA	TRBD2	TRBJ2-1	TGTGCCAGCAGCACAAGCGGGGCACCCTACAATGAGCAGTTCTTC	CASSTSGAPYNEQFF
18	TRBV7-9	NA	NA	TRBJ2-3	TGTGCCAGCAGCTTAGGCGCCGGCTCTAGCTGGGGACAAAATACGCAGTATTTT	CASSLGAGSSWGQNTQYF
16	TRBV5-4	NA	NA	TRBJ2-7	TGTGCCAGCAGCCCGTCCGGGAACAGGGCTTCTCGCGAGCAGTACTTC	CASSPSGNRASREQYF
16	TRBV4-2	NA	NA	TRBJ1-1	TGTGCCAGCAGCCAAGATCTCACTACTGGGAACACTGAAGCTTTCTTT	CASSQDLTTGNTEAFF
15	TRBV2	NA	TRBD1	TRBJ1-1	TGTGCCAGCACCCGGGACAGAGTCATGAACACTGAAGCTTTCTTT	CASTRDRVMNTEAFF
13	TRBV27	NA	NA	TRBJ1-1	TGTGCCAGCCAGGACAGAGCGAACACTGAAGCTTTCTTT	CASQDRANTEAFF
14	TRBV18	few	TRBD1	TRBJ1-1	TGTGCCAGCTCACCCACAGGGGTGAACACTGAAGCTTTCTTT	CASSPTGVNTEAFF
14	TRBV4-1	NA	NA	TRBJ2-1	TGCGCCAGCTCCGGCGGGTTAAGAGGCAATGAGCAGTTCTTC	CASSGGLRGNEQFF
15	TRBV13	NA	NA	TRBJ2-7	TGTGCCAGCAGGAACTCAGGGATATTGGACTACGAGCAGTACTTC	CASRNSGILDYEQYF
12	TRBV7-6	NA	TRBD1	TRBJ1-4	TGTGCCAGCGGGGGACAGGAGGAAAAACTGTTTTTT	CASGGQEEKLFF
15	TRBV18	NA	NA	TRBJ1-5	TGTGCCAGCTCGACAGACAACTTGGGAGGTCAGCCCCAGCATTTT	CASSTDNLGGQPQHF
14	TRBV5-6	NA	NA	TRBJ2-5	TGTGCCAGCAGCTTGGAATTCGGCGGGGAGACCCAGTACTTC	CASSLEFGGETQYF
15	TRBV6-1	NA	NA	TRBJ1-2	TGTGCCAGCAGTATGTACGGTGCCGCTAACTATGGCTACACCTTC	CASSMYGAANYGYTF
15	TRBV11-1	NA	NA	TRBJ1-2	TGTGCCAGCAGCGCGGTAGCGGGGCCCAATTATGGCTACACCTTC	CASSAVAGPNYGYTF
14	TRBV5-4	NA	NA	TRBJ1-1	TGTGCCAGCAGCTTGGGGGCCCTGAACACTGAAGCTTTCTTT	CASSLGALNTEAFF
16	TRBV18	NA	TRBD2	TRBJ2-3	TGTGCCAGCTCACCAGAGGGACTAGCGGGGGTTGATACGCAGTATTTT	CASSPEGLAGVDTQYF
11	TRBV5-6	few	NA	TRBJ1-1	TGTGCCAGCAGTCTGCGTGCTGAAGCTTTCTTT	CASSLRAEAFF
14	TRBV27	NA	TRBD1	TRBJ1-2	TGTGCCAGCAGTTTAGCGGGGACAGGGGGAAGCTACACCTTC	CASSLAGTGGSYTF
12	TRBV30	NA	NA	TRBJ1-3	TGTGCCTGGAGCCGGGGGGGAAACACCATATATTTT	CAWSRGGNTIYF
14	TRBV2	NA	NA	TRBJ2-4	TGTGCCAGGAGTTACCGGGACAACAAAAACATTCAGTACTTC	CARSYRDNKNIQYF
14	TRBV5-1	NA	NA	TRBJ2-2	TGCGCCAGCACCCTGCTAGGGGACACCGGGGAGCTGTTTTTT	CASTLLGDTGELFF
15	TRBV5-4	NA	TRBD1	TRBJ1-2	TGTGCCAGCAGCTTGGCCTACTCGACAGGGGTTGGCTACACCTTC	CASSLAYSTGVGYTF
15	TRBV19	few	NA	TRBJ1-5	TGTGCCAGTAGTGTGCTCGGGGGGGGAGAGCAGCCCCAGCATTTT	CASSVLGGGEQPQHF
13	TRBV19	NA	TRBD1	TRBJ2-1	TGTGCCAGTAGTACACAGGGGGCGAATGAGCAGTTCTTC	CASSTQGANEQFF
14	TRBV28	NA	NA	TRBJ1-3	TGTGCCAGCAGTTTAGGCCCCTCTGGAAACACCATATATTTT	CASSLGPSGNTIYF
13	TRBV30	NA	TRBD2	TRBJ2-3	TGTGCCTCAAACGCCGGGGGGGAAGATACGCAGTATTTT	CASNAGGEDTQYF
13	TRBV5-6	NA	NA	TRBJ2-4	TGTGCCAGCAGCTTGGCCTCAGGGGGGAAGTCGTACTTC	CASSLASGGKSYF
13	TRBV4-1	NA	NA	TRBJ1-5	TGCGCCAGCAGCCAAGGGCCCAATCAGCCCCAGCATTTT	CASSQGPNQPQHF
14	TRBV2	NA	TRBD1	TRBJ2-5	TGTGCCAGCAGTGAAACAGGGGTACCGGAGACCCAGTACTTC	CASSETGVPETQYF
15	TRBV7-2	few	NA	TRBJ2-1	TGTGCCAGCAGCTTAGTACGGGGTTTCTACAATGAGCAGTTCTTC	CASSLVRGFYNEQFF
14	TRBV6-1	NA	TRBD2	TRBJ2-3	TGTGCCAGCGGAAGCGGGGGGGTCGCAGATACGCAGTATTTT	CASGSGGVADTQYF
14	TRBV19	NA	NA	TRBJ2-1	TGTGCCAGTAGAGGTACGGGACTTTACAATGAGCAGTTCTTC	CASRGTGLYNEQFF
14	TRBV7-2	NA	NA	TRBJ1-4	TGTGCCAGCAGCTTAAGTCGCAGTAATGAAAAACTGTTTTTT	CASSLSRSNEKLFF
16	TRBV5-4	NA	NA	TRBJ2-5	TGTGCCAGCACGCCTCCGGGCGGGACTCTCAAAGAGACCCAGTACTTC	CASTPPGGTLKETQYF
14	TRBV5-1	NA	NA	TRBJ1-6	TGCGCCAGCAGCGAGGAGATCATTAATTCACCCCTCCACTTT	CASSEEIINSPLHF
12	TRBV29-1	few	TRBD2	TRBJ2-5	TGCAGCGTTGAAGGGGGGGGAAAGACCCAGTACTTC	CSVEGGGKTQYF
16	TRBV4-2	NA	NA	TRBJ1-3	TGTGCCAGCAGCCTCGCGCCGGAGGGACCTGGAAACACCATATATTTT	CASSLAPEGPGNTIYF
16	TRBV6-6	NA	NA	TRBJ1-4	TGTGCCAGCAGTTTTTCCCCGGGAAGGACTAATGAAAAACTGTTTTTT	CASSFSPGRTNEKLFF
15	TRBV5-1	NA	NA	TRBJ2-7	TGCGCCAGCAGCTTCGATCCCCTGCGGCGAGGCGAGCAGTACTTC	CASSFDPLRRGEQYF
14	TRBV18	few	NA	TRBJ1-4	TGTGCCAGCTCCCCTCAGGGCAGCCTTGAAAAACTGTTTTTT	CASSPQGSLEKLFF
14	TRBV7-7	NA	TRBD1	TRBJ2-7	TGTGCCAGCAGCCCCGGACAGGGGAGGCACGAGCAGTACTTC	CASSPGQGRHEQYF
14	TRBV7-6	NA	TRBD2	TRBJ2-2	TGTGCCAGCAGCTTAACTAGCGGCCCCGGGGAGCTGTTTTTT	CASSLTSGPGELFF
16	TRBV7-8	NA	NA	TRBJ1-1	TGTGCCAGCAGCTCCCCAGTTGGGGGGGTTCGATCTGAAGCTTTCTTT	CASSSPVGGVRSEAFF
17	TRBV5-4	NA	TRBD2	TRBJ2-3	TGTGCCAGCACCAAAGGAGCGGGGGGGCTAAGCACAGATACGCAGTATTTT	CASTKGAGGLSTDTQYF
14	TRBV7-2	NA	TRBD1	TRBJ2-4	TGTGCCAGCAGCTCGCGGGGACAGGGGAACATTCAGTACTTC	CASSSRGQGNIQYF
15	TRBV2	NA	NA	TRBJ2-3	TGTGCCAGCAGTGGGCAGGGGATTGCCACAGATACGCAGTATTTT	CASSGQGIATDTQYF
17	TRBV19	NA	NA	TRBJ2-3	TGTGCCAGTAGTCTCCGGGGGACCCCATTCAGCACAGATACGCAGTATTTT	CASSLRGTPFSTDTQYF
16	TRBV4-1	NA	NA	TRBJ1-5	TGCGCCAGCAGCCAAGCCAACAGATTCGGAAATCAGCCCCAGCATTTT	CASSQANRFGNQPQHF
17	TRBV4-1	NA	NA	TRBJ2-7	TGCGCCAGCAGCCAAGCTCAGGCGGCAGGGGCGTACTACGAGCAGTACTTC	CASSQAQAAGAYYEQYF
16	TRBV15	NA	NA	TRBJ1-3	TGTGCCACCAGCAGAGATAGTCCCCGCTCTGGAAACACCATATATTTT	CATSRDSPRSGNTIYF
13	TRBV2	NA	TRBD1	TRBJ1-2	TGTGCCAGCACCGGGACAGGGAACTATGGCTACACCTTC	CASTGTGNYGYTF
14	TRBV11-3	NA	NA	TRBJ2-7	TGTGCCAGCAGCTTTGCGGCACGTGGTTACGAGCAGTACTTC	CASSFAARGYEQYF
15	TRBV10-2	NA	TRBD2	TRBJ2-1	TGCGCCAGCAGTGACCGGGGAGGGCCCTACAATGAGCAGTTCTTC	CASSDRGGPYNEQFF
15	TRBV7-2	NA	NA	TRBJ1-2	TGTGCCAGCAGCAAAAACCCACAGTCTAACTATGGCTACACCTTC	CASSKNPQSNYGYTF
15	TRBV2	NA	NA	TRBJ1-2	TGTGCCAGCAGTGAGCAGACAGGAGCTAACTATGGCTACACCTTC	CASSEQTGANYGYTF
14	TRBV10-3	NA	NA	TRBJ1-1	TGTGCCATCAGTGATTTGGCAGGGAGGACTGAAGCTTTCTTT	CAISDLAGRTEAFF
13	TRBV7-6	NA	TRBD1	TRBJ1-1	TGTGACAGCAGCCCGGGGACAGAAGATGAAGCTTTCTTT	CDSSPGTEDEAFF
15	TRBV5-5	NA	TRBD1	TRBJ1-5	TGTGCCAGCACCGTATCCGGGACAGGATGGGGACCCCAGCATTTT	CASTVSGTGWGPQHF